Shown below are 12 T cell receptor beta chains from a single sample sequenced in a study of cytomegalovirus exposure and HLA in healthy donors. Use of 60 Vbeta and 13 Jbeta primers characterized the PCR. Clones were sequenced by immunoSEQ multiplex PCR, and TCRdb holds only the in-frame ones, with some missing. The sample lists about 74,000 clones, more than 65% occurring once. The sample was PBMCs. The receptors were gathered from a woman in her thirties or forties in good health and CMV-seropositive.

The CDR3 loop is CASRATRGRDGYTF. The CDR3 nucleotides read TGTGCCAGCAGGGCAACCAGGGGGCGGGATGGCTACACCTTC. The rearrangement links TRBV11-2 to TRBJ1-2; TRBD1 agrees at 8 bases. With 6 bases clipped from V and 6 bases from J, the junction kept 9 bases outside the gene matches. The CDR3 covers 14 residues. From germline, CDR1 is SGHAT and CDR2 FQNNGV.

The chain joins TRBV29-1 to TRBJ1-1, with 8 bases fitting TRBD1. The CDR3 length is 12 residues. The J segment lost 4 bases and the V segment lost 6 bases, leaving 4 bases of the junction unmatched. From germline, CDR1 is SQVTM and CDR2 ANQGSEA. CDR3 protein: CSVAGGVTEAFF. The DNA for the CDR3 is TGCAGCGTGGCAGGGGGCGTCACTGAAGCTTTCTTT.

The chain links TRBV7-9 to TRBJ2-5; 16 nucleotides match TRBD2. Trimming at V came to 5 bases and at J to 5 bases, leaving 2 bases not matched to a gene. This CDR3 has 15 amino acids. Germline CDR1 is SEHNR and CDR2 is FQNEAQ (reference sequence). CDR3 residues: CASSLGLAGGETQYF. The CDR3 DNA follows: TGTGCCAGCAGCCTGGGACTAGCGGGAGGGGAGACCCAGTACTTC.

V usage is TRBV10-2 and J usage is TRBJ2-6; TRBD1 matches at 8 bases. Germline CDR1 WSHSY, CDR2 SAAADI. This CDR3 is 17 amino acids long. V shed 3 bases and J 1 base; nucleotides not matched to a gene: 5. The CDR3 here is CASSDGQGASGANVLTF. The DNA of the CDR3 is TGCGCCAGCAGTGACGGACAGGGTGCTTCTGGGGCCAACGTCCTGACTTTC.

CDR3 bases: TGTGCCTGGAGCCGTACAGGGTGGGCACCCCTCCACTTT. Protein sequence: CAWSRTGWAPLHF. The chain joins TRBV30 to TRBJ1-6, with D maybe TRBD1 (6 bases). Between the trimmed V and J ends, which lost 3 bases and 11 bases, there was a span of 14 bases. The CDR3 length is 13 residues. The germline CDR1 and CDR2 sequences are GTSNPN and SVGIG (reference sequence). Based on the CDR3 plus reference TRBV30 and TRBJ1-6, the full variable domain is SQTIHQWPATLVQPVGSPLSLECTVEGTSNPNLYWYRQAAGRGLQLLFYSVGIGQISSEVPQNLSASRPQDRQFILSSKKLLLSDSGFYLCAWSRTGWAPLHFGNGTRLTVT.

This rearrangement joins TRBV5-3 to TRBJ2-7; 8 positions agree with TRBD1. Being an ORF, TRBV5-3 has a function that is uncertain. V gave up 3 bases and J gave up 2 bases; unmatched junction bases: 4. The CDR3 runs 14 residues. The CDR3 loop is CARSYRDRPYEQYF. In DNA, the CDR3 is TGTGCCAGAAGCTACCGGGACAGGCCCTACGAGCAGTACTTC.

This clone appeared a few times. The rearrangement uses TRBV2 and TRBJ2-3, with TRBD1 matching 7 bases. Germline V gives CDR1 SNHLY, CDR2 FYNNEI. The CDR3 sequence is 14 residues long. Losses at the gene ends were 6 bases for V and 3 bases for J; bases not matched to a gene: 6. Here the CDR3 reads CASSEDRWTDTQYF. The CDR3 DNA follows: TGTGCCAGCAGCGAGGACAGGTGGACAGATACGCAGTATTTT.

The gene calls are TRBV28 and TRBJ2-7; 7 bases agree with TRBD1. Unmatched junction bases numbered 4, after V lost 3 bases and J lost 2 bases. The CDR3 contains 14 residues. The germline V gene has CDR1 MDHEN and CDR2 SYDVKM. CDR3 in amino acids: CASSFDQGAYEQYF. The CDR3 DNA sequence: TGTGCCAGCAGTTTTGACCAGGGGGCCTACGAGCAGTACTTC.

V and J are TRBV7-5 and TRBJ2-3; the table calls TRBD2, which could not be checked here. TRBV7-5 is a pseudogene. The CDR3 totals 17 residues. The CDR3 loop is CVRSLDGTSGSTDTQYF. As DNA, the CDR3 is TGTGTCAGAAGCTTAGATGGGACTAGCGGCAGCACAGATACGCAGTATTTT.

Written as DNA, the CDR3 is TGCGCCAGCAGCTGGGGAGCGGGAGGGAACCACTACGAGCAGTACTTC. As protein: CASSWGAGGNHYEQYF. The gene calls are TRBV5-1 and TRBJ2-7; 10 nucleotides agree with TRBD2. V shed 3 bases and J 3 bases; nucleotides not matched to a gene: 9. CDR3 length: 16 residues. Germline V gene data show CDR1 as SGHRS and CDR2 as YFSETQ.

This chain links TRBV18 with TRBJ2-1; D not resolved. Germline V CDR1 and CDR2: KGHSH, LQKENI. CDR3 size: 14 residues. V dropped 2 bases and J dropped 7 bases, with 12 bases sitting between them. The CDR3 is CASSPIRSGNEQFF. The DNA for the CDR3 is TGTGCCAGCTCACCAATCCGGAGTGGGAATGAGCAGTTCTTC.

The gene calls are TRBV27 and TRBJ1-5; D gene uncertain. Trimming pared 5 bases from V and 15 bases from J, leaving 17 bases between. The V gene's germline CDR1 is MNHEY and CDR2 SMNVEV (reference sequence). This CDR3 spans 12 amino acids. The CDR3 loop is CASSPGSAPLHF. The CDR3 DNA reads as TGTGCCAGCAGTCCCGGGTCGGCACCACTGCATTTT.